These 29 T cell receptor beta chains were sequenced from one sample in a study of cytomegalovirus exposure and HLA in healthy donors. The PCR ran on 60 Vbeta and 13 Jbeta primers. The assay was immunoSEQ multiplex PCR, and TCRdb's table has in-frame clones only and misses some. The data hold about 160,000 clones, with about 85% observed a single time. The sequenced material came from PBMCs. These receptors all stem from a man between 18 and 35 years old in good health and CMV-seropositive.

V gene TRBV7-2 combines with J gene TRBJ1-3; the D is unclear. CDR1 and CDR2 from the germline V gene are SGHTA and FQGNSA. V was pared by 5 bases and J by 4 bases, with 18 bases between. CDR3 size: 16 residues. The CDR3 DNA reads TGTGCCAGCAGCCAGTACAATGGAGGTTTGGGAAACACCATATATTTT. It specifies CASSQYNGGLGNTIYF.

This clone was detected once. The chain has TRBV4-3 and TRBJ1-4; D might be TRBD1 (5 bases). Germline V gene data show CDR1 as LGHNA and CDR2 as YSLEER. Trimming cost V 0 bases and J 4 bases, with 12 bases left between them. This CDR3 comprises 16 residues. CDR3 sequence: CASSQELRQLNEKLFF. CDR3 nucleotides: TGCGCCAGCAGCCAAGAACTTCGACAGCTTAATGAAAAACTGTTTTTT.

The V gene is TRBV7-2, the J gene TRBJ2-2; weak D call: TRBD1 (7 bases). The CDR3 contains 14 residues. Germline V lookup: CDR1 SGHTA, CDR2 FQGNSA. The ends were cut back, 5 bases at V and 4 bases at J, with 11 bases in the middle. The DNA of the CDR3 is TGTGCCAGCAGCAAGCAGGGGGGCACCGGGGAGCTGTTTTTT. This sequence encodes CASSKQGGTGELFF.

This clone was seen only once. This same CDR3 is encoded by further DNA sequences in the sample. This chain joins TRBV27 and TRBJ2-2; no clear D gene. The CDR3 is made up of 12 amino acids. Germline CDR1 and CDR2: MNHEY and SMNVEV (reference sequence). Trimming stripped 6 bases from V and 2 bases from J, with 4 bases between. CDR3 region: CASSLNTGELFF. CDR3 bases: TGTGCCAGCAGCCTCAACACCGGGGAGCTGTTTTTT.

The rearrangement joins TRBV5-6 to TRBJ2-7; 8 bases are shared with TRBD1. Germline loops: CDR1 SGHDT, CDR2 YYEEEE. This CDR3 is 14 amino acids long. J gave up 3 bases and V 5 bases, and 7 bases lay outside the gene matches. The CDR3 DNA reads TGTGCCAGCAGTCCAGGACAGGGCTTCTACGAGCAGTACTTC. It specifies CASSPGQGFYEQYF.

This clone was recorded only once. CDR3 sequence (DNA): TGTGCCAGCAGCCTAAGTCCCAGGGGGCTAGGCTATCAGCCCCAGCATTTT. Its protein product is CASSLSPRGLGYQPQHF. This rearrangement joins TRBV7-8 to TRBJ1-5; 8 nucleotides match TRBD1. Germline values: CDR1 SGHVS, CDR2 FQNEAQ. Trimming cost V 5 bases and J 5 bases; bases outside gene matches: 14. There are 17 residues in the CDR3.

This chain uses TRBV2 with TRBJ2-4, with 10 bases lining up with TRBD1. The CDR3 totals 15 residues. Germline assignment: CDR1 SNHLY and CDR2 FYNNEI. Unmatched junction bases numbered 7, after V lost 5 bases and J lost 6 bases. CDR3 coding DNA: TGTGCCAGCAGTCGAACTAGACAGGGGGCAAACATTCAGTACTTC. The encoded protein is CASSRTRQGANIQYF.

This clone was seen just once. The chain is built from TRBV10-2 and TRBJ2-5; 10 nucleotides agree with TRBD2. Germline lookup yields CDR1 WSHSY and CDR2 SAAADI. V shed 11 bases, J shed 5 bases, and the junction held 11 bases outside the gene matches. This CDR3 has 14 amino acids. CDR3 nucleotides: TGCGCCGCACGTTCCAGCGGGGGGGCGGAGACCCAGTACTTC. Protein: CAARSSGGAETQYF.

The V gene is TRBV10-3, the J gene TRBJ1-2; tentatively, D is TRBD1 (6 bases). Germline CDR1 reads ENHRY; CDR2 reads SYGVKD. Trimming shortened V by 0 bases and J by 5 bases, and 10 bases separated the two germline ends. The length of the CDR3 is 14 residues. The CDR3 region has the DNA TGTGCCATCAGTGAGTCAGGACAGTTTTATGGCTACACCTTC. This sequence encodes CAISESGQFYGYTF.

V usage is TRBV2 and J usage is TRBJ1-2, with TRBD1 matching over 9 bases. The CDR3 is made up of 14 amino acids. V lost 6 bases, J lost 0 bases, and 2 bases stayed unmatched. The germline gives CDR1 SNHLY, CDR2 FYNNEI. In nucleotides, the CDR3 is TGTGCCAGCAGCTGGACAGGGGCTAACTATGGCTACACCTTC. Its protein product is CASSWTGANYGYTF.

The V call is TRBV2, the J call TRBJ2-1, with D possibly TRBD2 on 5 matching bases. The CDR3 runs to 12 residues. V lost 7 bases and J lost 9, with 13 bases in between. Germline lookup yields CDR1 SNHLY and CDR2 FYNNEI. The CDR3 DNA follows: TGTGCCAGCATAGGCGGGCCCGTTGAGCAGTTCTTC. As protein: CASIGGPVEQFF. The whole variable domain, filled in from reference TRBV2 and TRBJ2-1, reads EPEVTQTPSHQVTQMGQEVILRCVPISNHLYFYWYRQILGQKVEFLVSFYNNEISEKSEIFDDQFSVERPDGSNFTLKIRSTKLEDSAMYFCASIGGPVEQFFGPGTRLTVL.

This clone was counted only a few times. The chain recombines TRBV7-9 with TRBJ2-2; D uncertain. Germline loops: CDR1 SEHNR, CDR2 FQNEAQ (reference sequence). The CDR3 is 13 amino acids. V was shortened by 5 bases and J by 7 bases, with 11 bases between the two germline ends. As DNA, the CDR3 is TGTGCCAGCAGCCCCCAATCAAACGGGGAGCTGTTTTTT. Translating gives CASSPQSNGELFF.

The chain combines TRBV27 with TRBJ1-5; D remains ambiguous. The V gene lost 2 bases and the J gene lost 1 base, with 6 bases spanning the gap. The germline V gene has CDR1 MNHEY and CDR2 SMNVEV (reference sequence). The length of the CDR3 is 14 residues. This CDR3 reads CASSLVASNQPQHF. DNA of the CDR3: TGTGCCAGCAGTTTAGTAGCGAGCAATCAGCCCCAGCATTTT.

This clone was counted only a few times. CDR3 bases: TGTGCCAGCAGTGACAGGGGGCCTGCCTACGAGCAGTACTTC. It yields the protein CASSDRGPAYEQYF. The chain carries TRBV6-1 and TRBJ2-7; 8 bases match TRBD1. CDR3 size: 14 residues. J was trimmed by 2 bases and V by 3 bases; bases with no gene match: 3. Germline V lookup: CDR1 MNHNS, CDR2 SASEGT.

CDR3 sequence (DNA): TGCAGTGCTCAACTAGAGGAAAAACTGTTTTTT. Its protein product is CSAQLEEKLFF. The V and J genes are TRBV20-1 and TRBJ1-4; D gene ambiguous. The CDR3 sequence is 11 residues long. Per germline, CDR1 DFQATT and CDR2 SNEGSKA (reference sequence). Trimming stripped 5 bases from V and 8 bases from J, with 9 bases between.

The CDR3 sequence: CASSLRDTNYGYTF. Here the CDR3 DNA reads TGTGCCAGCAGCTTGAGGGACACTAACTATGGCTACACCTTC. V gene TRBV5-4 combines with J gene TRBJ1-2; D may be TRBD1 (6 bases). Germline CDR1 reads SGHNT; CDR2 reads YYREEE (reference sequence). V was cut by 1 base and J by 0 bases, with 7 bases left in between. The CDR3 extends over 14 amino acids.

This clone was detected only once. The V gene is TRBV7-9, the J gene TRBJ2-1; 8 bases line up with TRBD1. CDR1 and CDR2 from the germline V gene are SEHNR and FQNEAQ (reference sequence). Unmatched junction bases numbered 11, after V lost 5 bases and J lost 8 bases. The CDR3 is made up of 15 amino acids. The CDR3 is CASSLPGQAWHEQFF. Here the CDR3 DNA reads TGTGCCAGCAGCCTACCGGGACAGGCTTGGCATGAGCAGTTCTTC.

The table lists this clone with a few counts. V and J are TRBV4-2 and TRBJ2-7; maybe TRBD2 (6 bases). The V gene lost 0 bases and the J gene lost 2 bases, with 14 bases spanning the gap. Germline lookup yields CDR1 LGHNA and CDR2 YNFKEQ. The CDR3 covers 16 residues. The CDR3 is CASSQDAAAGPYEQYF. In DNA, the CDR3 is TGTGCCAGCAGCCAAGATGCGGCGGCGGGACCCTACGAGCAGTACTTC.

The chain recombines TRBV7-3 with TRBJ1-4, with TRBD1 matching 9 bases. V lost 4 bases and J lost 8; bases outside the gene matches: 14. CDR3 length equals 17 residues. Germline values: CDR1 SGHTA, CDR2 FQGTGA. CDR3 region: CASSSSWWTGEGEKLFF. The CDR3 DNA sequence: TGTGCCAGCAGCTCATCCTGGTGGACAGGGGAAGGGGAAAAACTGTTTTTT.

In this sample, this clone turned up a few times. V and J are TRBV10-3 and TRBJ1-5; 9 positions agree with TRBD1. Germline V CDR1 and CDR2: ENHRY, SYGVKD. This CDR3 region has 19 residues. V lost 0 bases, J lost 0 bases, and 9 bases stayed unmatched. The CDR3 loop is CAISESFRDRDFSNQPQHF. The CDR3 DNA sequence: TGTGCCATCAGTGAGTCGTTCCGGGACAGGGACTTTAGCAATCAGCCCCAGCATTTT.

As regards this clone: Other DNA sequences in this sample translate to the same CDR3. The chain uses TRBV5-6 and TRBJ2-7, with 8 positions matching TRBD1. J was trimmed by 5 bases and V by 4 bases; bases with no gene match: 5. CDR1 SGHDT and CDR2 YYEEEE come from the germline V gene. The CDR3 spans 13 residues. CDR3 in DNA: TGTGCCAGCAGCCGAGACAGGGGCCACGAGCAGTACTTC. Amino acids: CASSRDRGHEQYF.

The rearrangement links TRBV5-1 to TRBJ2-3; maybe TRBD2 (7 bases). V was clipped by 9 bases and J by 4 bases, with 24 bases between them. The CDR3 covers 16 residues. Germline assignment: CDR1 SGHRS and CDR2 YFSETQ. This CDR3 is CATRGGGGSGADTQYF. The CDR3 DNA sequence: TGCGCCACCAGAGGGGGTGGCGGGAGCGGCGCAGATACGCAGTATTTT.

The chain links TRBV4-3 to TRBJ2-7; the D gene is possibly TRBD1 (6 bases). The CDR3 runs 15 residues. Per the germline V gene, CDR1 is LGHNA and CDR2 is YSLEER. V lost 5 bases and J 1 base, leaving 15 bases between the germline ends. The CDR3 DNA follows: TGCGCCAGCAGCTCAGGGGCAGGGGATTCCTACGAGCAGTACTTC. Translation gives CASSSGAGDSYEQYF.

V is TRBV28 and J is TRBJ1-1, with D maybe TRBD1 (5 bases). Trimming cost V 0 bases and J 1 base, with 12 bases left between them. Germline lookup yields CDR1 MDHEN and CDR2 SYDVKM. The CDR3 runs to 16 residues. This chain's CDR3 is CASSLWGGGSNTEAFF. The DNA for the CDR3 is TGTGCCAGCAGTTTATGGGGCGGGGGATCGAACACTGAAGCTTTCTTT.

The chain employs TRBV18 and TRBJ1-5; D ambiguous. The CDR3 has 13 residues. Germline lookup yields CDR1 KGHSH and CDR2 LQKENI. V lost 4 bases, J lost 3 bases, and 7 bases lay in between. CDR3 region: CASSLHNNQPQHF. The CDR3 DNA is TGTGCCAGCTCACTGCACAACAATCAGCCCCAGCATTTT.

This CDR3 is CASLRGTEAFF. The CDR3 nucleotides are TGTGCCAGCCTCCGGGGCACTGAAGCTTTCTTT. The V gene is TRBV5-6, the J gene TRBJ1-1; D not certain. Trimming pared 7 bases from V and 4 bases from J, leaving 8 bases between. Germline CDR1 and CDR2: SGHDT and YYEEEE. The CDR3 is made up of 11 amino acids.

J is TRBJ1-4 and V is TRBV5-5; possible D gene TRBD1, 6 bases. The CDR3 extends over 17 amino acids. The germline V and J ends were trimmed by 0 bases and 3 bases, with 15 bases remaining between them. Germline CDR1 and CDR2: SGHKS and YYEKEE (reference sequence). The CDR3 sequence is CASSLAWMGAANEKLFF. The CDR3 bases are TGTGCCAGCAGCTTGGCTTGGATGGGGGCTGCTAATGAAAAACTGTTTTTT. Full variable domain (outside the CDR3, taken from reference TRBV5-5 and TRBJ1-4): DAGVTQSPTHLIKTRGQQVTLRCSPISGHKSVSWYQQVLGQGPQFIFQYYEKEERGRGNFPDRFSARQFPNYSSELNVNALLLGDSALYLCASSLAWMGAANEKLFFGSGTQLSVL.

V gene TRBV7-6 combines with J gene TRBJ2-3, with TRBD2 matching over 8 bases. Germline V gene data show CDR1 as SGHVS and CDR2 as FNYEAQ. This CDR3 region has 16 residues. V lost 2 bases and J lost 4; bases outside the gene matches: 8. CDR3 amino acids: CASSLLATTSADTQYF. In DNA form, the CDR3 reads TGTGCCAGCAGCTTACTAGCTACGACTAGCGCAGATACGCAGTATTTT.

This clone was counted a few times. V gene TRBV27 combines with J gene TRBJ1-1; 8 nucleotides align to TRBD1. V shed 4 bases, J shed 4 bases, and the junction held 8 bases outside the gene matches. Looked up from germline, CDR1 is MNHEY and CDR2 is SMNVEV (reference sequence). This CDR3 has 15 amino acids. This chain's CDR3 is CASSSNRGSSTEAFF. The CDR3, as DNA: TGTGCCAGCAGTTCAAACAGGGGGTCGTCCACTGAAGCTTTCTTT.